A single sample gave rise to the 10 T cell receptor beta chains below, sequenced in a study of T-cell memory formation after mild COVID-19. TCRdb itself ran the 5' RACE reads through MiXCR, one entry per CDR3 protein. Of 300,000 to 350,000 distinct CDR3 sequences listed, around 15% were seen once; the top ten hold roughly a fifth. The material sequenced was PBMCs or a T cell subset sorted from them (not recorded which). Source of these receptors: a man aged 18 to 30 who had mild COVID-19 (a few samples of this study predate the infection). Cell type and time point are not known.

V is TRBV6-2 or TRBV6-3 and J is TRBJ1-6; D gene ambiguous. V shed 4 bases and J shed 4 bases, with 11 bases lying between them. Germline CDR1 and CDR2: MNHEY and SVGEGT. The CDR3 consists of 15 residues. The CDR3 DNA is TGTGCCAGCAGTTCGGACCGTCGTTATAATTCACCCCTCCACTTT. Protein sequence: CASSSDRRYNSPLHF.

In this sample, this clonotype turned up many times. The chain uses TRBV7-2 and TRBJ2-7; TRBD2 might be the D (6 bases). Trimming took off 4 bases at V and 4 bases at J, with 11 bases between the two ends. In germline, CDR1 is SGHTA, CDR2 FQGNSA. The CDR3 contains 13 residues. This CDR3 is CASSSGRGYEQYF. The CDR3 DNA reads TGTGCCAGCAGCTCGGGACGGGGGTACGAGCAGTACTTC.

The V gene is TRBV10-1, the J gene TRBJ2-3, with D possibly being TRBD1 or TRBD2 (6 bases each). Per germline, CDR1 WNHNN and CDR2 SYGVQD (reference sequence). V lost 6 bases to trimming and J lost 9 bases, with 22 bases between them. The CDR3 contains 15 residues. The CDR3 here is CASSSGTTGVQTQYF. The CDR3 DNA reads as TGCGCCAGCAGCTCGGGGACAACGGGGGTTCAGACGCAGTATTTT.

The table lists this clonotype with a few counts. CDR3: CSARDRRGAGNEQFF. The DNA of the CDR3 is TGCAGTGCTAGAGATCGGCGGGGTGCGGGCAATGAGCAGTTCTTC. The V gene is TRBV20-1, the J gene TRBJ2-1; a weak D match, TRBD2 (6 bases). V lost 0 bases to trimming and J lost 6 bases, with 15 bases between them. CDR3 length equals 15 residues. The germline CDR1 and CDR2 sequences are DFQATT and SNEGSKA (reference sequence).

The sample holds a few counts of this clonotype. The rearrangement joins TRBV12-3 or TRBV12-4 to TRBJ2-3; no firm D call. The CDR3 has 14 residues. V was shortened by 7 bases and J by 5 bases, with 16 bases between the two germline ends. The CDR3 spells CASNSLSPLDTQYF. DNA for the CDR3: TGTGCCAGCAACTCTCTGTCTCCCCTAGATACGCAGTATTTT.

This clonotype came up a few times. This chain links TRBV7-2 with TRBJ1-1, with D unclear. The V and J ends lost 3 bases and 5 bases respectively, with 13 bases between them. The V gene's germline CDR1 is SGHTA and CDR2 FQGNSA. The CDR3 consists of 14 residues. The CDR3 DNA follows: TGTGCCAGCAGCTTTTGGTCAGGACGTACTGAAGCTTTCTTT. It yields the protein CASSFWSGRTEAFF.

V is TRBV6-5 and J is TRBJ2-1; TRBD1 matches 8 bases. V trimming: 0 bases; J trimming: 9 bases; junction bases outside the gene matches: 4. Germline-derived CDR1 and CDR2 are MNHEY and SVGAGI. The CDR3 spans 14 residues. Here the CDR3 reads CASSYSPGGREQFF. The DNA of the CDR3 is TGTGCCAGCAGTTACTCGCCAGGGGGCCGTGAGCAGTTCTTC.

The sample holds a few counts of this clonotype. The V and J genes are TRBV1 and TRBJ2-7; the table's D call of TRBD2 was not tested on the DNA. TRBV1 is noted as a pseudogene. The CDR3 length is 12 residues. CDR3 region: CTSSQLVVEQYV. The CDR3 bases are TGCACCAGCAGCCAACTAGTAGTCGAGCAGTACGTC.

This clonotype was counted between two and nine times. The V gene is TRBV20-1, the J gene TRBJ1-1; a weak D match, TRBD1 (5 bases). CDR3 length: 14 residues. Germline-derived CDR1 and CDR2 are DFQATT and SNEGSKA (reference sequence). Trimming took off 7 bases at V and 5 bases at J, with 20 bases between the two ends. The CDR3 DNA reads TGCAGTGTAGGAGTGGGGGGTAGAAAGACTGAAGCTTTCTTT. Its protein is CSVGVGGRKTEAFF.

The chain is built from TRBV7-2 and TRBJ2-5; 7 nucleotides agree with TRBD2. The germline gives CDR1 SGHTA, CDR2 FQGNSA. Losses at the gene ends were 1 base for V and 5 bases for J; bases not matched to a gene: 4. The CDR3 has 14 residues. CDR3 protein: CASSLEVGGETQYF. The CDR3 bases are TGTGCCAGCAGCTTAGAAGTGGGGGGGGAGACCCAGTACTTC.